A single T cell receptor (beta chain) is shown here with its context. This sample is part of a study of blood T cell repertoires in COVID-19. Sequencing used immunoSEQ multiplex PCR; TCRdb keeps in-frame clones, though not all of them. The sample comprises about 93,000 clones, about nine tenths of which are singletons, and roughly 5% rests with the top ten. This sequence originates from a man aged 60 to 75 with COVID-19, enrolled during active disease. The sample was peripheral blood.

The CDR3 region is CASSFRTEMNTEAFF. CDR3 coding DNA: TGCGCCAGCAGCTTCAGGACAGAGATGAACACTGAAGCTTTCTTT. The chain combines TRBV5-1 with TRBJ1-1; perhaps TRBD1 as D (6 bases). Germline V lookup: CDR1 SGHRS, CDR2 YFSETQ. CDR3 length: 15 amino acids. The V and J ends lost 2 bases and 0 bases respectively, with 11 bases between them.